This record covers a single T cell receptor (beta chain). What it recognizes is unknown. The library labeled individual cDNA molecules by adding unique molecular identifiers to them. TCRdb used MiXCR to reprocess the RACE reads, holding one entry per CDR3 protein. In the table there are about 200,000 distinct CDR3 sequences, roughly a quarter of which are singletons. This record belongs to a study of human T cells and chemical hapten exposure. In the study overall: Patients received weekly diphenylcyclopropenone doses to the scalp throughout the approximately 24-week study.

Study outcomes and limitations: Following DPC sensitization, TCRs present above 1 in 1000 frequency showed no change.

The time point is: patch test 3, about 24 weeks after DPC sensitization. The treatment denotes: therapeutic diphenylcyclopropenone sensitization with weekly scalp DPC. Investigators collected blood before applying each patch test. Deletions cut 3 bases from V and 4 bases from J, with 2 bases between. The CDR3 is made up of 10 amino acids. CDR1 is DFQATT and CDR2 is SNEGSKA in the germline V gene (reference sequence). The chain uses TRBV20-1 and TRBJ2-3, with D unclear. The sequence came from a woman aged 40 to 50 with alopecia areata. Some clones in this sample may be carry-over from other donors' samples. Sample: whole blood, taken in connection with sensitization to the hapten diphenylcyclopropenone (DPC). Here the CDR3 reads CSASPDTQYF. Here the CDR3 DNA reads TGCAGTGCTAGTCCAGATACGCAGTATTTT.